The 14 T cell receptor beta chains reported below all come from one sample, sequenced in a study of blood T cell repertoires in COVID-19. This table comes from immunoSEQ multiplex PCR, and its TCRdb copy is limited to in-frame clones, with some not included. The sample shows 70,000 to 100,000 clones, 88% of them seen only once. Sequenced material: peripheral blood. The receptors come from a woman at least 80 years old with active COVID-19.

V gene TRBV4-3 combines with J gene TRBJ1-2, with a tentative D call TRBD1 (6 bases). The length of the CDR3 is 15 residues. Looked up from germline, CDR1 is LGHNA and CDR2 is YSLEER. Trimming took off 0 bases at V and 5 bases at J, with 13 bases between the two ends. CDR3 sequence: CASSQDRWGQYGYTF. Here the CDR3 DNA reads TGCGCCAGCAGCCAAGATCGATGGGGGCAGTATGGCTACACCTTC.

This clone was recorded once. CDR3 DNA sequence: TGCAGCGTTGTGATCGGGATTTCCTACAATGAGCAGTTCTTC. Its translation is CSVVIGISYNEQFF. The chain couples TRBV29-1 to TRBJ2-1; TRBD2 is a possible D gene (5 bases). V was pared by 4 bases and J by 1 base, with 11 bases between. Germline CDR1 and CDR2: SQVTM and ANQGSEA. This CDR3 spans 14 amino acids.

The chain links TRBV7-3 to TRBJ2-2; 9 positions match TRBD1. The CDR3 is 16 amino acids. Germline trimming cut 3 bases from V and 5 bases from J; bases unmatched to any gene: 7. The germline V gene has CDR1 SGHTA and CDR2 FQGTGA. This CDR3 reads CASSFTGGSVTGELFF. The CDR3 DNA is TGTGCCAGCAGCTTTACAGGGGGCTCCGTGACCGGGGAGCTGTTTTTT.

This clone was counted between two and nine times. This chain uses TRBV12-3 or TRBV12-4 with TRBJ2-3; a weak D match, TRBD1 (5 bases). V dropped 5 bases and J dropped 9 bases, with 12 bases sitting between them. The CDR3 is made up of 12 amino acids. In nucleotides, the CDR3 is TGTGCCAGCAGTACCACAGGTGGGACGCAGTATTTT. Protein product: CASSTTGGTQYF.

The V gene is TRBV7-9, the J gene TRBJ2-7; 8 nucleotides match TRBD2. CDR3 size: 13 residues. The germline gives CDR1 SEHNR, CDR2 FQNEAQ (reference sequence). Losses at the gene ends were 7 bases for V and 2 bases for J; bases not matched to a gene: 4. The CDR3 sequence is CASNGGGTYEQYF. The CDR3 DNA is TGTGCCAGCAACGGGGGGGGAACCTACGAGCAGTACTTC.

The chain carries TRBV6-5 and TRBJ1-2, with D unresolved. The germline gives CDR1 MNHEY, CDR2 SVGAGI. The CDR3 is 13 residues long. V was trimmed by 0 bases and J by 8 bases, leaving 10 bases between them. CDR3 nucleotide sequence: TGTGCCAGCAGTTACTCACAACAGCGGGGCTACACCTTC. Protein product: CASSYSQQRGYTF.

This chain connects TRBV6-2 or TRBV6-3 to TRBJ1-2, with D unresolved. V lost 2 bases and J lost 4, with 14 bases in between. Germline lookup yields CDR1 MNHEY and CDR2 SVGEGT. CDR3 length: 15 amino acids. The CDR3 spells CASSYTVGGGYGYTF. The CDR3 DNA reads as TGTGCCAGCAGTTACACCGTAGGAGGCGGCTATGGCTACACCTTC.

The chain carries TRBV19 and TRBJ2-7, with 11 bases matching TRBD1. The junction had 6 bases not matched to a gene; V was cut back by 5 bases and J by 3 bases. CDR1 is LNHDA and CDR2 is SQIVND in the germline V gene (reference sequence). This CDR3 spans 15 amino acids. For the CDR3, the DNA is TGTGCCAGTAGTTCCAGGACAGGGGGCTTCTACGAGCAGTACTTC. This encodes CASSSRTGGFYEQYF.

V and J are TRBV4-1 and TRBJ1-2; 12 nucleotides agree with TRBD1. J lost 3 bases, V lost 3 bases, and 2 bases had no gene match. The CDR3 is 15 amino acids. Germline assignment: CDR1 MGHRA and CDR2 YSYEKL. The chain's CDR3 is CASSQGQGAHYGYTF. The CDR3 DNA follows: TGCGCCAGCAGCCAGGGACAGGGGGCCCACTATGGCTACACCTTC.

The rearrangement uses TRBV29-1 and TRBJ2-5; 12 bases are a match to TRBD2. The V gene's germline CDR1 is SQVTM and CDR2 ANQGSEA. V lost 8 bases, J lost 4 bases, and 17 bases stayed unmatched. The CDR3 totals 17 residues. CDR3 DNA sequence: TGCAGCCCACCCTGGGGGGAACTAGCGGGAGGCCGAGAGACCCAGTACTTC. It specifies CSPPWGELAGGRETQYF.

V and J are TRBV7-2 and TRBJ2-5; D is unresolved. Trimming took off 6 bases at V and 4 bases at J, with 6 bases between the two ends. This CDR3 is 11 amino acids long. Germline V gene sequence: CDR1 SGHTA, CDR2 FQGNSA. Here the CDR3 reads CASRTGETQYF. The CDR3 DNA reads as TGTGCCAGCAGGACGGGAGAGACCCAGTACTTC.

Here the CDR3 DNA reads TGTGCCAGCAGCTTGGGACAGCAAGAGACCCAGTACTTC. Encoded protein: CASSLGQQETQYF. V and J are TRBV7-2 and TRBJ2-5; 7 nucleotides align to TRBD1. The junction had 0 bases not matched to a gene; V was cut back by 3 bases and J by 2 bases. Germline V gene data show CDR1 as SGHTA and CDR2 as FQGNSA. CDR3 length: 13 amino acids.

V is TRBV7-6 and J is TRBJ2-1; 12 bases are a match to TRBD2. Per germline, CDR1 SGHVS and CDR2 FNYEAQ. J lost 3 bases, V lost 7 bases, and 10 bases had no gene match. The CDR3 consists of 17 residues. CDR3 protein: CASNRLAGVIHYNEQFF. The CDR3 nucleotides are TGTGCCAGCAACCGACTAGCGGGAGTCATTCACTACAATGAGCAGTTCTTC.

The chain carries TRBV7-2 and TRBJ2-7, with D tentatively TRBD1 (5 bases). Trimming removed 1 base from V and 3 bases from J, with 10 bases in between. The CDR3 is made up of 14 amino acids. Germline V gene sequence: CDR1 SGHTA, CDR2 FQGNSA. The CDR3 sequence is CASSLDRFDYEQYF. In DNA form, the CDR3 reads TGTGCCAGCAGCTTAGACAGGTTTGACTACGAGCAGTACTTC. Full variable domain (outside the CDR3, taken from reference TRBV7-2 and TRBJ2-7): GAGVSQSPSNKVTEKGKDVELRCDPISGHTALYWYRQSLGQGLEFLIYFQGNSAPDKSGLPSDRFSAERTGGSVSTLTIQRTQQEDSAVYLCASSLDRFDYEQYFGPGTRLTVT.